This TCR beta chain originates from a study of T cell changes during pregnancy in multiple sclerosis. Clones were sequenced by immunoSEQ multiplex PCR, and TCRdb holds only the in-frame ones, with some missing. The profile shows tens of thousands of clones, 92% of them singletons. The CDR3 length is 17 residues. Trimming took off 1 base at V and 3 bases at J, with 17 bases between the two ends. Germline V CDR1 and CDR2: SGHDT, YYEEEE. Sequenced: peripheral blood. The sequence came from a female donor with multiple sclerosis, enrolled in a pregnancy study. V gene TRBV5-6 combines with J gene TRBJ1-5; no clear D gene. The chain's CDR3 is CASSLRERGNFNQPQHF. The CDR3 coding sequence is TGTGCCAGCAGCTTGCGAGAGCGAGGGAATTTCAATCAGCCCCAGCATTTT.